Ten or more counts support the clone carrying this TCR beta chain. The sample comes from a study of regulatory T cells in long-lasting Graves disease. Arm-PCR of CDR3 regions and iRepertoire HTBI primers were used to build TCR beta libraries. Per the original methods: Sequenced samples collectively carried 62 TRBV and around 15 TRBJ segments. TCRdb re-called the multiplex PCR reads with MiXCR, one entry per CDR3 protein. V and J calls and clone size were set by TCRdb, not the authors. The table shows roughly 420,000 distinct CDR3 sequences, with about 17% occurring only once. The time point here: newly diagnosed GD, antithyroid drugs for less than 3 months. Construction of the TCR library relied on RNA isolated from PBMCs. Diagnoses of Graves' disease were made by American Thyroid Association guidelines. Germline V gene data show CDR1 as SGHVS and CDR2 as FQNEAQ. The ends lost 2 bases at V and 2 bases at J; junction bases unmatched: 7. The CDR3 has 16 amino acids.

The data also belong to a second study, concerning T cells in Graves' hyperthyroidism and ophthalmopathy. This second study says: The model made its ophthalmopathy prediction, and onset followed a median about 6.8 months later.

V gene TRBV7-8 combines with J gene TRBJ2-5; 8 bases fit TRBD2. The sample in question was peripheral blood mononuclear cells (PBMCs), obtained at new diagnosis, from a patient treated with antithyroid drugs. The receptor comes from a woman under 30 with Graves disease. CDR3 in amino acids: CASSLLSREGQETQYF. Here the CDR3 DNA reads TGTGCCAGCAGCTTATTGTCCCGGGAGGGTCAAGAGACCCAGTACTTC.